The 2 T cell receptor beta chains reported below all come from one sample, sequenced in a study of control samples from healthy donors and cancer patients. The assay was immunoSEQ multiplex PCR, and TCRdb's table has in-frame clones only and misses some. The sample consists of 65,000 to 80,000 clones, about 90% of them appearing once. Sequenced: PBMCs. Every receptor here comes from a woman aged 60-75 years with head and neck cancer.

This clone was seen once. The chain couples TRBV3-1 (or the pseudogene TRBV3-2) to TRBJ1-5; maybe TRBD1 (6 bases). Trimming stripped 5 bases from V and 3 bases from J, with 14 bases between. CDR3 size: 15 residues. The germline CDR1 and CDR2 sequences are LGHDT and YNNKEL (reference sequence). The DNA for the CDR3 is TGTGCCAGCAGCGGGGGGGCAGGGAACAATCAGCCCCAGCATTTT. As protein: CASSGGAGNNQPQHF.

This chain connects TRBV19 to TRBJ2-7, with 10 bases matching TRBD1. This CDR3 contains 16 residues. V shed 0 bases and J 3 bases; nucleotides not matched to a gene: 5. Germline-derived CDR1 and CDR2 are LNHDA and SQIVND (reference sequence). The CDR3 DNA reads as TGTGCCAGTAGTATAGATCCTGGGACAGGGGACTACGAGCAGTACTTC. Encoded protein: CASSIDPGTGDYEQYF.